The T cell receptor (beta chain) described here comes from a study of T cell responses to AZD1222 COVID-19 vaccine. Profiling relied on immunoSEQ multiplex PCR, and the TCRdb table lists in-frame clones only, not all of them. The profile covers about 100,000 clones, with 87% appearing a single time and around 15% taken by the ten largest. Turning to this clone: The target antigen is unknown.

CDR3 length: 15 amino acids. Trimming cost V 2 bases and J 4 bases, with 14 bases left between them. Germline V gene sequence: CDR1 MGHRA, CDR2 YSYEKL. Findings and limits, study-wide: Clonal diversity may have been underestimated in mostly white British donors. After the peak T cell response, and only then, were repertoires sampled.

The J gene is TRBJ1-2, the V gene TRBV4-1; D remains unclear. The origin of this receptor is an adult in good health. The sequencing used peripheral blood, collected on day 0 of AZD1222 vaccination. The CDR3 region has the DNA TGCGCCAGCAGCCAATCCCCTTGGCAGACCTATGGCTACACCTTC. The encoded protein is CASSQSPWQTYGYTF.